A selection of T cell receptor beta chains follows, all from one sample in a study of CD8 T cells in Susac syndrome. TCRdb re-analysed the immunoSEQ multiplex PCR reads in MiXCR, keeping a single row per CDR3 protein. The table shows 200,000 or so distinct CDR3 sequences, with 90% to 95% occurring only once. Specimen: CD4+ T cells from PBMCs. These TCRs come from a human donor with multiple sclerosis. Both conserved end residues are part of each CDR3. A D gene is named only where the DNA matches it firmly. Clone size, where shown, is once, few, many, or a class for clones that have expanded.

v_call: TRBV30; j_call: TRBJ2-3; d_call: .; clone_size: .; cdr3_nt: TGTGCCTGGAGTCTGGGGGGCTCAGATACGCAGTATTTT; cdr3_aa: CAWSLGGSDTQYF
v_call: TRBV20-1; j_call: TRBJ2-7; d_call: TRBD2; clone_size: .; cdr3_nt: TGCAGTGCGGACCCCGGGACTAGCGGCTACGAGCAGTACTTC; cdr3_aa: CSADPGTSGYEQYF
v_call: TRBV20-1; j_call: TRBJ1-2; d_call: TRBD1; clone_size: .; cdr3_nt: TGCAGTGCACCCGACAGGGGGCGAGGCTATGGCTACACCTTC; cdr3_aa: CSAPDRGRGYGYTF
v_call: TRBV27; j_call: TRBJ1-5; d_call: .; clone_size: .; cdr3_nt: TGTGCCAGCGGGCGGCCCTCGATTCTTAGCAATCAGCCCCAGCATTTT; cdr3_aa: CASGRPSILSNQPQHF
v_call: TRBV11-1; j_call: TRBJ2-7; d_call: .; clone_size: once; cdr3_nt: TGTGCCAGCAGCTTAGTCATTTCTTACGCGGGAAATTCCGGCGAGCAGTACTTC; cdr3_aa: CASSLVISYAGNSGEQYF
v_call: TRBV20-1; j_call: TRBJ1-5; d_call: .; clone_size: once; cdr3_nt: TGCAGCATAGGGGCTTCGGGGGGATCCCGGCAGCCCCAGCATTTT; cdr3_aa: CSIGASGGSRQPQHF
v_call: TRBV3-1; j_call: TRBJ2-2; d_call: .; clone_size: .; cdr3_nt: TGTGCCAGCACCCAAGGGTCCGGCACCGGGGAGCTGTTTTTT; cdr3_aa: CASTQGSGTGELFF
v_call: TRBV4-2; j_call: TRBJ2-5; d_call: .; clone_size: .; cdr3_nt: TGTGCCAGCAGCCAGTGGCGACTAGGGCAAGAGACCCAGTACTTC; cdr3_aa: CASSQWRLGQETQYF
v_call: TRBV5-1; j_call: TRBJ1-1; d_call: .; clone_size: .; cdr3_nt: TGCGCCAGCAGCTTGGATCGGCAGGGGATTGAAGCTTTCTTT; cdr3_aa: CASSLDRQGIEAFF
v_call: TRBV30; j_call: TRBJ2-7; d_call: .; clone_size: .; cdr3_nt: TGTGCCTGGAGCGACAGCTCCTACGAGCAGTACTTC; cdr3_aa: CAWSDSSYEQYF
v_call: TRBV12-2; j_call: TRBJ2-1; d_call: .; clone_size: .; cdr3_nt: TGTGCAAGTCGCTTATGGAGCGACGGGACTAGAGACGATCCTGAGCAGTTCTTC; cdr3_aa: CASRLWSDGTRDDPEQFF
v_call: TRBV3-1; j_call: TRBJ1-2; d_call: .; clone_size: .; cdr3_nt: TGTGCCAGCAGCCAGGACTCTACCGTTGGCCATGGCTACACCTTC; cdr3_aa: CASSQDSTVGHGYTF
v_call: TRBV12-3/TRBV12-4; j_call: TRBJ2-1; d_call: TRBD1; clone_size: .; cdr3_nt: TGTGCCAGCAGTTTAGTGGGACAGGGACTCTCCTACAATGAGCAGTTCTTC; cdr3_aa: CASSLVGQGLSYNEQFF
v_call: TRBV29-1; j_call: TRBJ1-1; d_call: .; clone_size: once; cdr3_nt: TGCAGCGGGGGACATGTGAACACTGAAGCTTTCTTT; cdr3_aa: CSGGHVNTEAFF
v_call: TRBV4-1; j_call: TRBJ2-5; d_call: .; clone_size: .; cdr3_nt: TGCGCCAGCAGCCGGCTTACTGTTGCGGAGACCCAGTACTTC; cdr3_aa: CASSRLTVAETQYF
v_call: TRBV29-1; j_call: TRBJ2-1; d_call: .; clone_size: once; cdr3_nt: TGCAGCGTTGTAACCTACAATGAGCAGTTCTTC; cdr3_aa: CSVVTYNEQFF
v_call: TRBV30; j_call: TRBJ2-7; d_call: TRBD1; clone_size: .; cdr3_nt: TGTGCCTGGGGTCGACAGGGGATTCGGTACGAGCAGTACTTC; cdr3_aa: CAWGRQGIRYEQYF
v_call: TRBV30; j_call: TRBJ2-1; d_call: .; clone_size: once; cdr3_nt: TGTGCCCGCCAGCCCAAAGAGGGGAATGAGCAGTTCTTC; cdr3_aa: CARQPKEGNEQFF
v_call: TRBV5-1; j_call: TRBJ2-7; d_call: TRBD1; clone_size: .; cdr3_nt: TGCGCCAGCACTATGGACAGGGGTAACGAGCAGTACTTC; cdr3_aa: CASTMDRGNEQYF
v_call: TRBV19; j_call: TRBJ2-7; d_call: TRBD1; clone_size: .; cdr3_nt: TGTGCCAGTAGATCACAGGGGAGAGTAAAGGAGCAGTACTTC; cdr3_aa: CASRSQGRVKEQYF
v_call: TRBV12-3/TRBV12-4; j_call: TRBJ1-2; d_call: .; clone_size: once; cdr3_nt: TGTGCCAGCAACCTGAACTATGGCTACACCTTC; cdr3_aa: CASNLNYGYTF
v_call: TRBV27; j_call: TRBJ1-5; d_call: .; clone_size: .; cdr3_nt: TGTGCCAGCAGCCCGCGGTCGGGTGACAATCAGCCCCAGCATTTT; cdr3_aa: CASSPRSGDNQPQHF
v_call: TRBV6-2/TRBV6-3; j_call: TRBJ2-3; d_call: TRBD2; clone_size: .; cdr3_nt: TGTGCCAGCAAGCGGGGGGGCTCAGATACGCAGTATTTT; cdr3_aa: CASKRGGSDTQYF
v_call: TRBV2; j_call: TRBJ1-2; d_call: .; clone_size: .; cdr3_nt: TGTGCCAGCAGAGCCATTGAAGGTGGCTACACCTTC; cdr3_aa: CASRAIEGGYTF
v_call: TRBV24-1; j_call: TRBJ2-5; d_call: .; clone_size: .; cdr3_nt: TGTGCCACCAGTGATTTGCGGGAGACCCAGTACTTC; cdr3_aa: CATSDLRETQYF
v_call: TRBV30; j_call: TRBJ1-2; d_call: TRBD1; clone_size: .; cdr3_nt: TGTGCCTGGAGTGGGACAGGGACTCGGGGCTACACCTTC; cdr3_aa: CAWSGTGTRGYTF
v_call: TRBV3-1; j_call: TRBJ2-2; d_call: .; clone_size: once; cdr3_nt: TGTGCCAGCAGCCACCGGGACGTTAACACCGGGGAGCTGTTTTTT; cdr3_aa: CASSHRDVNTGELFF
v_call: TRBV12-3/TRBV12-4; j_call: TRBJ1-1; d_call: .; clone_size: .; cdr3_nt: TGTGCCAGCAGAAGGTGGCCCGCACCTGAAGCTTTCTTT; cdr3_aa: CASRRWPAPEAFF
v_call: TRBV9; j_call: TRBJ2-2; d_call: TRBD2; clone_size: .; cdr3_nt: TGTGCCAGCAGCGTAGGACTAGCGGGAGTCACCGGGGAGCTGTTTTTT; cdr3_aa: CASSVGLAGVTGELFF
v_call: TRBV20-1; j_call: TRBJ2-1; d_call: .; clone_size: .; cdr3_nt: TGCAGTGCCGGGGGCCGACAGGGTGAGCAGTTCTTC; cdr3_aa: CSAGGRQGEQFF
v_call: TRBV18; j_call: TRBJ1-6; d_call: TRBD1; clone_size: .; cdr3_nt: TGTGCCAGCTCGCCCAGGACAGGGGATTCACCCCTCCACTTT; cdr3_aa: CASSPRTGDSPLHF
v_call: TRBV27; j_call: TRBJ2-1; d_call: .; clone_size: .; cdr3_nt: TGTGCCAGCAGTTCCTGGACGACCCACTCCTACAATGAGCAGTTCTTC; cdr3_aa: CASSSWTTHSYNEQFF
v_call: TRBV2; j_call: TRBJ2-1; d_call: TRBD1; clone_size: .; cdr3_nt: TGTGCCAGCAGTTATCGCGTCCGGGACAGGGTATACAATGAGCAGTTCTTC; cdr3_aa: CASSYRVRDRVYNEQFF
v_call: TRBV6-5; j_call: TRBJ1-1; d_call: .; clone_size: few; cdr3_nt: TGTGCCAGCAGTTTTCGGGGGGCTGAAGCTTTCTTT; cdr3_aa: CASSFRGAEAFF
v_call: TRBV14; j_call: TRBJ1-2; d_call: .; clone_size: .; cdr3_nt: TGTGCCAGCAGCCATGGACACCCAGCTAACTATGGCTACACCTTC; cdr3_aa: CASSHGHPANYGYTF
v_call: TRBV29-1; j_call: TRBJ2-1; d_call: .; clone_size: .; cdr3_nt: TGCAGCGTTGATGGGGTTGAGCAGTTCTTC; cdr3_aa: CSVDGVEQFF
v_call: TRBV29-1; j_call: TRBJ2-1; d_call: TRBD2; clone_size: .; cdr3_nt: TGCAGCGCAAGGACTAGCGGGGGGTCCTACAATGAGCAGTTCTTC; cdr3_aa: CSARTSGGSYNEQFF
v_call: TRBV3-1; j_call: TRBJ2-1; d_call: .; clone_size: .; cdr3_nt: TGTGCCAGCAGCCAATCGCCCCCACAGGGACCCCCGGAGTTCTTC; cdr3_aa: CASSQSPPQGPPEFF
v_call: TRBV3-1; j_call: TRBJ2-1; d_call: TRBD2; clone_size: .; cdr3_nt: TGTGCCAGCAGCCCTAGCGGGAGGGCCCACAATGAGCAGTTCTTC; cdr3_aa: CASSPSGRAHNEQFF
v_call: TRBV7-9; j_call: TRBJ1-1; d_call: .; clone_size: .; cdr3_nt: TGTGCCCTGGTCCCCCAGGACGGAGCCGGGGACGAAGCTTTCTTT; cdr3_aa: CALVPQDGAGDEAFF
v_call: TRBV24-1; j_call: TRBJ2-5; d_call: .; clone_size: .; cdr3_nt: TGTGCCACGGGGACGGCCGCGGGAGAGACCCAGTACTTC; cdr3_aa: CATGTAAGETQYF